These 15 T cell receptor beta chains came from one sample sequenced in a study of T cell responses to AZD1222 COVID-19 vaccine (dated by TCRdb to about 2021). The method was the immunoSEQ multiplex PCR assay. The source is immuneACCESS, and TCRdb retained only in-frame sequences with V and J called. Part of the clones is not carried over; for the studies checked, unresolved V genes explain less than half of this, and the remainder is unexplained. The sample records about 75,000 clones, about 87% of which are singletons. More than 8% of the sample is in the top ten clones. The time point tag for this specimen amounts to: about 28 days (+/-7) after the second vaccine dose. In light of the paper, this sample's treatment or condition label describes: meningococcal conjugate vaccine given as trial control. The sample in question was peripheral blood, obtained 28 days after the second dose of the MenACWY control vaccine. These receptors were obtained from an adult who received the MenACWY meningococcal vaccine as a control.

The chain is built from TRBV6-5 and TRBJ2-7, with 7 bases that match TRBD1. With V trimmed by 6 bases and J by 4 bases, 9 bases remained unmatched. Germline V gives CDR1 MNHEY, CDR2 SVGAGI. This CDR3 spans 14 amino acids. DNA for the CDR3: TGTGCCAGCAGCCGTGAGGGGGCTATGTACGAGCAGTACTTC. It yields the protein CASSREGAMYEQYF.

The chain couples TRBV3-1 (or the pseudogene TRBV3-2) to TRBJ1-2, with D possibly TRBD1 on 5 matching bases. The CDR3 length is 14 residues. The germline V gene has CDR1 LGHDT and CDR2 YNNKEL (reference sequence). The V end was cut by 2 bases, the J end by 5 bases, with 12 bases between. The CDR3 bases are TGTGCCAGCAGCCAATACGAGGGGCGGTATGGCTACACCTTC. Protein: CASSQYEGRYGYTF.

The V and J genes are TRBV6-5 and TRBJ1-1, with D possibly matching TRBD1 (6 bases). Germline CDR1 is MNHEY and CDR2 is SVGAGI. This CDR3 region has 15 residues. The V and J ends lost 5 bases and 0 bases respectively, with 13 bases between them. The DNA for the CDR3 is TGTGCCAGCAGTCCACCCGGGGGCATGAACACTGAAGCTTTCTTT. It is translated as CASSPPGGMNTEAFF.

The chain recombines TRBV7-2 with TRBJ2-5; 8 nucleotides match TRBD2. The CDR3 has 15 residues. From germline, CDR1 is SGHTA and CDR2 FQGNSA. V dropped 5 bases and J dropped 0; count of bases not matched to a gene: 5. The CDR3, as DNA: TGTGCCAGCAGCCCCACGGGAGGGTACCAAGAGACCCAGTACTTC. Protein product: CASSPTGGYQETQYF.

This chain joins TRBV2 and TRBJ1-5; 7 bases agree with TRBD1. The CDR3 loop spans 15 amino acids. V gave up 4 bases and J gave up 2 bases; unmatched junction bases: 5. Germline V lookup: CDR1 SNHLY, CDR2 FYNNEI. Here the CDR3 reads CASSGQGGGNQPQHF. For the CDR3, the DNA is TGTGCCAGCAGTGGACAGGGTGGGGGCAATCAGCCCCAGCATTTT.

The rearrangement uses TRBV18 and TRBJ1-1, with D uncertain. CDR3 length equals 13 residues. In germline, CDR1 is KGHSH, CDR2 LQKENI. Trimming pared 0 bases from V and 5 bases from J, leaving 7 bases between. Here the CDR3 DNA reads TGTGCCAGCTCACCACCGAAGTGGACTGAAGCTTTCTTT. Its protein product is CASSPPKWTEAFF.

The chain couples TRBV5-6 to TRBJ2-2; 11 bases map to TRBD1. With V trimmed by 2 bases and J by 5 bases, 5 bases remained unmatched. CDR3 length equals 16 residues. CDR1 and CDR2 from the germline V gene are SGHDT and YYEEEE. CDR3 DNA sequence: TGTGCCAGCAGCTTCGGGACAGGGGGGTTGACCGGGGAGCTGTTTTTT. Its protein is CASSFGTGGLTGELFF.

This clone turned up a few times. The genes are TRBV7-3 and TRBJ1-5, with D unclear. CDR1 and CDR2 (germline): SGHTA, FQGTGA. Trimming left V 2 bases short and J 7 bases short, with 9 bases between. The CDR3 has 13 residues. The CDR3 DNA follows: TGTGCCAGCAGCTTATCGGGCGGGCAGCCCCAGCATTTT. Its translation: CASSLSGGQPQHF.

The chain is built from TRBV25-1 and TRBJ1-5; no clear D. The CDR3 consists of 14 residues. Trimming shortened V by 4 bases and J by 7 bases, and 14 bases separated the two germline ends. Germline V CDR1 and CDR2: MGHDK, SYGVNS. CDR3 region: CASSVFSVAQPQHF. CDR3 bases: TGTGCCAGCAGTGTATTCAGTGTTGCGCAGCCCCAGCATTTT.

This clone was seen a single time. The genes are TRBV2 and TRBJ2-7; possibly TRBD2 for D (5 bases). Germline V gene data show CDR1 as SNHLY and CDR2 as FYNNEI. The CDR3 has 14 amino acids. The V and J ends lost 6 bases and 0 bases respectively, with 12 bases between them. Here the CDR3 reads CASRVLVISYEQYF. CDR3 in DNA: TGTGCCAGCAGGGTACTAGTTATCTCCTACGAGCAGTACTTC.

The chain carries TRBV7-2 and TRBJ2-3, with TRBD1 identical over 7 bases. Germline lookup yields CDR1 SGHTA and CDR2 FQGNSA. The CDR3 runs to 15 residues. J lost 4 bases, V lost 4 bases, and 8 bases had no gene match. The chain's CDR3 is CASSSRGQSSDTQYF. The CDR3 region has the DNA TGTGCCAGCAGCTCGAGGGGACAGAGCTCAGATACGCAGTATTTT.

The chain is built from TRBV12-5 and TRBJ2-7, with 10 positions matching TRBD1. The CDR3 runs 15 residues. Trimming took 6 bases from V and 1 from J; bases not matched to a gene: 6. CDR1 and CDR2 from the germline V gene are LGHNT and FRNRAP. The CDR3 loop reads CASGGRTGGSYEQYF. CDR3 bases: TGTGCTAGTGGCGGGAGGACAGGGGGGTCCTACGAGCAGTACTTC.

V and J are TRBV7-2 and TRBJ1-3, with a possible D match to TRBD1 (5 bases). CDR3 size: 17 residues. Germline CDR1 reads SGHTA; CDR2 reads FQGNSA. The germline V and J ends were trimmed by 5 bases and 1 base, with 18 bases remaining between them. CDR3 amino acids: CASSPRHPGQSGNTIYF. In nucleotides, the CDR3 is TGTGCCAGCAGCCCCCGGCACCCGGGGCAGTCTGGAAACACCATATATTTT.

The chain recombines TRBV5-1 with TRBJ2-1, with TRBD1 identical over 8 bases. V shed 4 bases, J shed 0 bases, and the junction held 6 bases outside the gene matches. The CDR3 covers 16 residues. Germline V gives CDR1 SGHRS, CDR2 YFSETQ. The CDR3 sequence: CASSRTGFYSYNEQFF. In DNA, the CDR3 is TGCGCCAGCAGCCGGACAGGGTTTTACTCCTACAATGAGCAGTTCTTC.

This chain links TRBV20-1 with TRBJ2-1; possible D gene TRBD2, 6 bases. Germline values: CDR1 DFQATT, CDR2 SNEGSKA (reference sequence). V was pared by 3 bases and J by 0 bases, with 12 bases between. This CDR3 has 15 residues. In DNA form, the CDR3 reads TGCAGTGCTAGTAGGGCGGGGAGCTCCTACAATGAGCAGTTCTTC. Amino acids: CSASRAGSSYNEQFF.